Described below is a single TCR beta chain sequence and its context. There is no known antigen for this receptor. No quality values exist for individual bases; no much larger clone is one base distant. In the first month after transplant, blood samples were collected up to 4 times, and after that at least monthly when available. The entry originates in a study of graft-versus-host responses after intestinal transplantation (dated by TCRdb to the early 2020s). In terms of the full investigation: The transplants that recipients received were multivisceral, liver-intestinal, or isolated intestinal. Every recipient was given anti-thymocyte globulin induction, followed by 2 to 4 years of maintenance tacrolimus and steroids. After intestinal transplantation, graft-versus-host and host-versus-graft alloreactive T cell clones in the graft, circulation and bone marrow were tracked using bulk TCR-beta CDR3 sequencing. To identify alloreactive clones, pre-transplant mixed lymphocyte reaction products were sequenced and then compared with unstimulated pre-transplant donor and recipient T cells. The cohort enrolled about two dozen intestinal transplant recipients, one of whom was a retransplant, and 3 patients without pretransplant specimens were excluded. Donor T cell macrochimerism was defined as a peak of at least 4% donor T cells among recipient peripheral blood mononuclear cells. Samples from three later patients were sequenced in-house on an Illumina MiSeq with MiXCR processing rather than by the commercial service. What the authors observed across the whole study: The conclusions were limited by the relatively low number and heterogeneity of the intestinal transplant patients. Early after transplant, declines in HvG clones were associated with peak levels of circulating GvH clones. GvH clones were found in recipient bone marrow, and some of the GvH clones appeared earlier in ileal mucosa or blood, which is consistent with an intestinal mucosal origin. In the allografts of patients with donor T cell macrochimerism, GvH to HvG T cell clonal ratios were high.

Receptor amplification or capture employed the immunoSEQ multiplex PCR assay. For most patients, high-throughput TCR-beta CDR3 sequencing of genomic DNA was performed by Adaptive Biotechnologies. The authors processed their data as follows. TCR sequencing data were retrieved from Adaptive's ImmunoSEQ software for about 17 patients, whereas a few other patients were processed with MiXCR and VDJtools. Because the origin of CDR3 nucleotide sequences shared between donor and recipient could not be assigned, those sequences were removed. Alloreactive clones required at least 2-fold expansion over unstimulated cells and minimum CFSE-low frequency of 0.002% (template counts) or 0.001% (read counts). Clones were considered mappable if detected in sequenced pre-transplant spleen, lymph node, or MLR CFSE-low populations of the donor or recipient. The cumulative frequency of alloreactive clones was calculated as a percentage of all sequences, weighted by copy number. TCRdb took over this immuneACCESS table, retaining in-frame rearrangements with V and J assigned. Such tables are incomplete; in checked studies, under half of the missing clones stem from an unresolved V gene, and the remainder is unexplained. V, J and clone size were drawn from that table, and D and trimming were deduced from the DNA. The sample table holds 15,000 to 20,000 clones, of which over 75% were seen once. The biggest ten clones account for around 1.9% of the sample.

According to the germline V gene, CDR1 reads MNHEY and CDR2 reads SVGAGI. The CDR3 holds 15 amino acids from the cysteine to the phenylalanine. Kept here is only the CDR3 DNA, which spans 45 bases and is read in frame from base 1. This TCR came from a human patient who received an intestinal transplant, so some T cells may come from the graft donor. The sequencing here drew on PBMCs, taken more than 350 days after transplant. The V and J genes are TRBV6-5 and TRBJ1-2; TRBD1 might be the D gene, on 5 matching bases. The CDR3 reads CAATPGTTRDYGYTF. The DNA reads TGTGCAGCAACTCCAGGGACCACCAGGGACTATGGCTACACCTTC.